This T cell receptor (beta chain) was identified during a study of beta chain features in type 1 diabetes. Study results and limitations: Insertions at VDJ junctions were less frequent in type 1 diabetes patients. These patients also deleted more nucleotides at the same junctions. There was a moderate but significant shortening of TCRB CDR3s in all four CD4+ subsets of Type 1 diabetes patients.

Reverse transcribing all isolated RNA meant expressed TCRB transcripts were sequenced. Average reads for naive, central memory and regulatory T cell samples were 3.5 million to 4.5 million. Profiling relied on immunoSEQ multiplex PCR, and the TCRdb table lists in-frame clones only, not all of them. The data contain around 280,000 clones, about 8.5% of them seen just once; the ten biggest clones take up 1%. This CDR3 has 15 amino acids. V was trimmed by 0 bases and J by 1 base, leaving 9 bases between them. The germline CDR1 and CDR2 sequences are LGHNA and YNFKEQ. Only a few counts were recorded for this clone. Its antigen is unknown. Each population that was sorted was more than 98% pure.

This TCR was sampled from a woman aged 18-29 years in good health. The chain couples TRBV4-2 to TRBJ1-2; unclear D gene. The source material was central memory CD4+ T cells from blood. Written as DNA, the CDR3 is TGTGCCAGCAGCCAAGAGATACATAGTAACTATGGCTACACCTTC. Translating gives CASSQEIHSNYGYTF.